This T cell receptor beta chain was captured by sequencing in a study of OX40 agonist ivuxolimab in advanced cancers. Study outcomes and limitations: Expanded peripheral T-cell antigen specificity went undetermined. People who partly responded at 0.1-3.0 mg/kg had some of the least clonal expansion seen.

On this clone: Its target is unknown.

TCRdb's copy holds only in-frame clones and misses some; the assay was immunoSEQ multiplex PCR. This repertoire shows some 29,000 clones, around 90% found once; its top ten account for approximately 20%. At cycle 4 day 1, cycle 7 day 1, and baseline, blood was sampled. This clonotype was sampled from an adult with an advanced solid tumor such as melanoma, head and neck, liver or kidney cancer. Sequencing used CD4+ or CD8+ T cells sorted from blood, obtained in a trial of the OX40 agonist ivuxolimab.

CDR3 residues: CASSTGGRAGELFF. CDR3 in DNA: TGCGCCAGCAGCACCGGCGGGCGGGCCGGGGAGCTGTTTTTT. The chain couples TRBV5-1 to TRBJ2-2; tentatively, D is TRBD2 (5 bases). Trimming left V 4 bases short and J 6 bases short, with 13 bases between. Germline-derived CDR1 and CDR2 are SGHRS and YFSETQ. The CDR3 spans 14 residues.